One and the same sample provided the 4 T cell receptor beta chains below, sequenced in a study of T cell repertoires in MIS-A myocarditis. Clones were sequenced by immunoSEQ multiplex PCR, and TCRdb holds only the in-frame ones, with some missing. Of 6,600 or so clones in the sample, just under 80% were seen once. Specimen: right inferior lung lobe tissue obtained at autopsy. The receptors stem from a young man with fulminant myocarditis from multisystem inflammatory syndrome in adults (MIS-A) after COVID-19.

This chain joins TRBV7-8 and TRBJ1-5; D gene unclear. CDR1 is SGHVS and CDR2 is FQNEAQ in the germline V gene. The CDR3 totals 13 residues. Trimming removed 1 base from V and 7 bases from J, with 8 bases in between. The CDR3 sequence is CASSLGDGQPQHF. DNA of the CDR3: TGTGCCAGCAGCTTAGGGGATGGGCAGCCCCAGCATTTT.

This rearrangement joins TRBV13 to TRBJ2-1, with TRBD2 as a possible D gene (5 bases). The V end was cut by 3 bases, the J end by 2 bases, with 17 bases between. The CDR3 runs to 17 residues. Germline CDR1 PRHDT, CDR2 FYEKMQ (reference sequence). CDR3 nucleotides: TGTGCCAGCAGCTTTGGGCAAGTGGGAGAAGCCTACAATGAGCAGTTCTTC. It specifies CASSFGQVGEAYNEQFF.

This clone has more than one count but fewer than ten. The chain combines TRBV18 with TRBJ1-5; tentative D call: TRBD1 (5 bases). This CDR3 region has 13 residues. CDR1 and CDR2 (germline): KGHSH, LQKENI. Trimming removed 4 bases at V and 5 bases at J, with 9 bases between. The chain's CDR3 is CASSLETDQPQHF. The CDR3 DNA reads TGTGCCAGCTCACTGGAGACAGATCAGCCCCAGCATTTT.

By share, this clone counts as large. Other DNA variants within this sample encode the same CDR3. The genes are TRBV5-8 and TRBJ1-1; unclear D gene. The CDR3 runs to 14 residues. The V and J ends lost 1 base and 5 bases respectively, with 12 bases between them. Germline lookup yields CDR1 SGHTS and CDR2 YDEGEE. The CDR3 spells CASSLRGLGTEAFF. Here the CDR3 DNA reads TGTGCCAGCAGCTTGCGAGGGTTGGGGACTGAAGCTTTCTTT.